This T cell receptor beta chain was sequenced for a study of shared clonotypes between healthy human individuals. Clones were read by immunoSEQ multiplex PCR, and TCRdb kept only the in-frame ones, dropping some. The sample has about 1 million clones; around 75% are singletons. CDR3 size: 14 residues. Germline lookup yields CDR1 MGHRA and CDR2 YSYEKL. Turning to this clone: Just one base apart from a much larger clone, this may be a read error. The sample contains more than one DNA sequence encoding this CDR3.

The receptor was derived from a man aged 18 to 35 in good health. Specimen: memory CD4+ T cells sorted from blood. Subset in this sample: CD45RA-negative fraction. The genes are TRBV4-1 and TRBJ1-2; D not certain. CDR3 region: CASSPGGKNYGYTF. In DNA form, the CDR3 reads TGTGCCAGCAGCCCCGGCGGCAAGAACTATGGCTACACCTTC.